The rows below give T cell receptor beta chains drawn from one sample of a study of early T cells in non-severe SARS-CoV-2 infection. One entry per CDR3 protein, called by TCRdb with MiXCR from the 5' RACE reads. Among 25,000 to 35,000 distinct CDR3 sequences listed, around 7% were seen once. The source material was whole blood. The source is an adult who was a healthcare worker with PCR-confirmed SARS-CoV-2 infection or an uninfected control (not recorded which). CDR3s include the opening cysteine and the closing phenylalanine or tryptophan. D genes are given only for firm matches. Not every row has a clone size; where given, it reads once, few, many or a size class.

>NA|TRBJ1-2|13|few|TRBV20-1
TGCAGTGCTCACCGGGGTTGGCAGACGGGCTACACCTTC
CSAHRGWQTGYTF
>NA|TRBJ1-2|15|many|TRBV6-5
TGTGCCAGCAGTTTATCTGGGACTCCTCGCTATGGCTACACCTTC
CASSLSGTPRYGYTF
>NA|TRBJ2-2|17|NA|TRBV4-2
TGTGCCAGCAGCCAAGATAGGGCAGGGGGGGACACCGGGGAGCTGTTTTTT
CASSQDRAGGDTGELFF
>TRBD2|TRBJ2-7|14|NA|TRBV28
TGTGCCAGCACGAGACTAGCGGGAACCTACGAGCAGTACTTC
CASTRLAGTYEQYF
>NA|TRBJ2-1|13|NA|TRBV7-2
TGTGCCAGCAGCTTATGGCCTAACAATGAGCAGTTCTTC
CASSLWPNNEQFF
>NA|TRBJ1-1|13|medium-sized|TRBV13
TGTGCCAGCAGCTTAATAGGGAACACTGAAGCTTTCTTT
CASSLIGNTEAFF
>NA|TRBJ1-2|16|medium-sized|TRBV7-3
TGTGCCAGCAGCCCCGAGGGGGGGCCCGCTAACTATGGCTACACCTTC
CASSPEGGPANYGYTF
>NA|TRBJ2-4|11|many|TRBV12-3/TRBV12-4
TGTGCCAGCAGTACCAGGGACATTCAGTACTTC
CASSTRDIQYF
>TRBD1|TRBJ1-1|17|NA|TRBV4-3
TGCGCCAGCAGCCAAGCTAACAGGGGGTTTGGGAACACTGAAGCTTTCTTT
CASSQANRGFGNTEAFF
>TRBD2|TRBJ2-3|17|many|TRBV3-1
TGTGCCAGCAGCCAAGGGGCTAGCGGGAGGGACTCAGATACGCAGTATTTT
CASSQGASGRDSDTQYF
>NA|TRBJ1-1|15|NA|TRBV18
TGTGCCAGCTCACCATACAAAGGGGGAGAAACTGAAGCTTTCTTT
CASSPYKGGETEAFF
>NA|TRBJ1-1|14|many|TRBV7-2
TGTGCCAGCAGCTTATGGGACACGAACACTGAAGCTTTCTTT
CASSLWDTNTEAFF
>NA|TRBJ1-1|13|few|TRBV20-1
TGCAGTGCTAGACTTCAAGGAGGCACTGAAGCTTTCTTT
CSARLQGGTEAFF
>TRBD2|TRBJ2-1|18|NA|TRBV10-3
TGTGCCATCAGTGATATGGCGAAAACTAGCGGGAGGGACAATGAGCAGTTCTTC
CAISDMAKTSGRDNEQFF
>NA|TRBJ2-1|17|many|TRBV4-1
TGCGCCAGCAGCCGGACCGGCGGCGTGAGCTCCTACAATGAGCAGTTCTTC
CASSRTGGVSSYNEQFF